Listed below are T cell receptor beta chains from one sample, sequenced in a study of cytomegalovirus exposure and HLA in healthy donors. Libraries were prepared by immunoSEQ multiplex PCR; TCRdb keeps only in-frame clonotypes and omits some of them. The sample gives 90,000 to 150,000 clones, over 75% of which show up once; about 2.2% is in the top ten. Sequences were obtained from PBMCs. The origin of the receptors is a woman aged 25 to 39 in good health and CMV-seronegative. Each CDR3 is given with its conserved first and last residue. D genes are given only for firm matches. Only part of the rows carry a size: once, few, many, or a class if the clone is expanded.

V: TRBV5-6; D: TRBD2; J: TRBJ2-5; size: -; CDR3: CASSLAGGTVWETQYF; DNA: TGTGCCAGCAGCTTAGCGGGGGGGACGGTTTGGGAGACCCAGTACTTC
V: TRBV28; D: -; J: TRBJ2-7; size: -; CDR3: CASRQGSYEQYF; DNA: TGTGCCAGCAGACAGGGTTCCTACGAGCAGTACTTC
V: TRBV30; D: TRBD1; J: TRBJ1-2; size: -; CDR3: CAWSQEGAHGYTF; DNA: TGTGCCTGGAGTCAGGAGGGGGCTCACGGCTACACCTTC
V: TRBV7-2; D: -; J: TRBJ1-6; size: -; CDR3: CAVSLNSPLHF; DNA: TGTGCCGTTTCGTTGAATTCACCCCTCCACTTT
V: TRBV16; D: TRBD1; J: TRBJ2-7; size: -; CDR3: CASSQYDRVYEQYF; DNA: TGTGCCAGCAGCCAATACGACAGGGTTTACGAGCAGTACTTC
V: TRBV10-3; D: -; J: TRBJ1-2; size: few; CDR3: CAISDLLGRGVGYGYTF; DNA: TGTGCCATCAGTGATCTTTTAGGCAGGGGCGTAGGCTATGGCTACACCTTC
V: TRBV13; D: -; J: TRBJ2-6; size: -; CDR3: CASSQTVAGANVLTF; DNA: TGTGCCAGCAGCCAGACAGTGGCTGGGGCCAACGTCCTGACTTTC
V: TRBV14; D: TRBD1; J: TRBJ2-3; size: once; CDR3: CASSHYRGGTDTQYF; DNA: TGTGCCAGCAGCCACTACAGGGGAGGCACAGATACGCAGTATTTT
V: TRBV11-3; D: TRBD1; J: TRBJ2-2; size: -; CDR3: CASRAGQAGTGELFF; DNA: TGTGCCAGCAGGGCGGGACAGGCAGGAACCGGGGAGCTGTTTTTT
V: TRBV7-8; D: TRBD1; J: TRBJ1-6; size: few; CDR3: CASSLAGGQGGSPLHF; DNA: TGTGCCAGCAGCTTAGCGGGAGGACAGGGCGGCTCACCCCTCCACTTT
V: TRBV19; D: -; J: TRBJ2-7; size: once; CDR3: CASSLAVGPYEQYF; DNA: TGTGCCAGTAGCTTGGCAGTGGGGCCCTACGAGCAGTACTTC
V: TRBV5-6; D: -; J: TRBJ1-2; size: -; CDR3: CASSPRVIALDYGYTF; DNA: TGTGCCAGCAGCCCCAGGGTAATAGCTCTAGACTATGGCTACACCTTC
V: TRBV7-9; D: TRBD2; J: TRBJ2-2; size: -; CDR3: CASSNPYGGDPRELFF; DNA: TGTGCCAGCAGCAACCCTTACGGGGGGGATCCAAGGGAGCTGTTTTTT
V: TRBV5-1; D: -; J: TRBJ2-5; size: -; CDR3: CASSLADPRGTQYF; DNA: TGCGCCAGCAGCTTGGCCGACCCCAGGGGGACCCAGTACTTC
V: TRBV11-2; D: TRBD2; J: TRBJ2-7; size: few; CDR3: CASSLDLGGDGYEQYF; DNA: TGTGCCAGCAGCTTAGATCTCGGGGGGGACGGCTACGAGCAGTACTTC
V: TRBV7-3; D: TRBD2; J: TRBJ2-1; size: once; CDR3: CASSPTGGSSYNEQFF; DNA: TGTGCCAGCAGCCCAACCGGGGGGAGCTCCTACAATGAGCAGTTCTTC
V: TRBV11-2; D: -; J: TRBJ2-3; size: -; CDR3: CASSSVGDTQYF; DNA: TGTGCCAGCAGCTCCGTCGGGGATACGCAGTATTTT
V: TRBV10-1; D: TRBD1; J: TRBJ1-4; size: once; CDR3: CASSSGTGGTNEKLFF; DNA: TGCGCCAGCAGTTCCGGGACAGGGGGCACTAATGAAAAACTGTTTTTT
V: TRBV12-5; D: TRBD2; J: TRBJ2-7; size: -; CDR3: CASGFGTSSYEQYF; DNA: TGTGCTAGTGGTTTTGGGACTAGTTCCTACGAGCAGTACTTC
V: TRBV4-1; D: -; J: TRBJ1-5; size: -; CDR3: CASSQDSVAGRFGSNQPQHF; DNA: TGCGCCAGCAGCCAAGATTCGGTTGCAGGGCGGTTCGGTAGCAATCAGCCCCAGCATTTT
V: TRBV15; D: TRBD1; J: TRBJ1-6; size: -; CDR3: CATSRSTGGDSPLHF; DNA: TGTGCCACCAGCAGGTCGACAGGGGGTGATTCACCCCTCCACTTT
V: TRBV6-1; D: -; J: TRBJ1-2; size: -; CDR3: CASSEGQAVVYGYTF; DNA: TGTGCCAGCAGTGAAGGGCAGGCAGTCGTCTATGGCTACACCTTC
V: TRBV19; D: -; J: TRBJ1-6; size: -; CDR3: CASSIETPNSPLHF; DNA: TGTGCCAGTAGTATTGAGACTCCAAATTCACCCCTCCACTTT
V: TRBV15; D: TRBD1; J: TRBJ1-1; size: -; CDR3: CATSRDSLEGGAMTEAFF; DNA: TGTGCCACCAGCAGAGATTCCCTGGAAGGGGGCGCGATGACTGAAGCTTTCTTT